This is a list of T cell receptor beta chains from one sample in a study of blood T cell repertoires in COVID-19. This table comes from immunoSEQ multiplex PCR, and its TCRdb copy is limited to in-frame clones, with some not included. The data hold about 270,000 clones, with approximately 80% observed a single time. Input material: peripheral blood. All receptors derive from a human donor in a cohort sampled during active COVID-19. Each CDR3 is given with its conserved first and last residue. Each record gives: V gene, clone size, J gene, D gene, CDR3 protein, CDR3 DNA. The D gene is left open where the match is weak. Rows may omit the clone size; those that give it use once, few, many or a size class.

>TRBV6-5|-|TRBJ1-2|-
CASMVAGTSYTF
TGTGCCAGCATGGTAGCGGGGACGAGCTACACCTTC
>TRBV5-1|-|TRBJ1-1|TRBD1
CASSLRPQVIPGTGASEAFF
TGCGCCAGCAGCCTGAGGCCCCAAGTAATTCCCGGGACAGGGGCATCTGAAGCTTTCTTT
>TRBV10-1|-|TRBJ2-1|-
CASSIKPGATVEQFF
TGCGCCAGCAGTATTAAACCGGGAGCCACGGTTGAGCAGTTCTTC
>TRBV4-1|-|TRBJ2-7|-
CASSQGGATYEQYF
TGCGCCAGCAGCCAAGGGGGAGCGACCTACGAGCAGTACTTC
>TRBV7-2|-|TRBJ1-3|-
CASSPLGQRRRGNTIYF
TGTGCCAGCAGCCCACTTGGTCAGAGGCGACGGGGAAACACCATATATTTT
>TRBV28|-|TRBJ1-2|-
CASSTPPPRANYGYTF
TGTGCCAGCAGCACTCCCCCCCCGAGGGCTAACTATGGCTACACCTTC
>TRBV5-1|-|TRBJ1-2|TRBD1
CASTTGGKDGYGYTF
TGCGCCAGTACGACAGGGGGCAAGGATGGCTATGGCTACACCTTC
>TRBV28|-|TRBJ2-2|-
CASSLWGREVFF
TGTGCCAGCAGTTTATGGGGCAGGGAGGTGTTTTTT
>TRBV7-9|-|TRBJ2-7|-
CASSFQGPYEQYF
TGTGCCAGCAGCTTCCAGGGCCCCTACGAGCAGTACTTC
>TRBV5-4|-|TRBJ1-1|TRBD1
CASSPRTGGNTEAFF
TGTGCCAGCAGCCCAAGGACAGGGGGAAACACTGAAGCTTTCTTT
>TRBV5-1|once|TRBJ1-1|TRBD1
CASSRDSSNTEAFF
TGCGCCAGCAGCCGGGACAGTTCGAACACTGAAGCTTTCTTT
>TRBV3-1/TRBV3-2|-|TRBJ2-7|TRBD2
CASSQDYGTNYEQYF
TGTGCCAGCAGCCAAGACTACGGGACTAACTACGAGCAGTACTTC
>TRBV10-1|-|TRBJ1-4|-
CASSNQGRNEKLFF
TGCGCCAGCAGCAACCAGGGTAGGAATGAAAAACTGTTTTTT
>TRBV7-2|-|TRBJ2-2|TRBD1
CASSKRQGNTGELFF
TGTGCCAGCAGCAAACGACAGGGGAACACCGGGGAGCTGTTTTTT
>TRBV18|-|TRBJ2-3|TRBD2
CASSPEGLAGGLQYF
TGTGCCAGCTCACCCGAGGGACTAGCGGGGGGCCTGCAGTATTTT
>TRBV19|-|TRBJ2-7|-
CASSISRNEQYF
TGTGCCAGTAGTATATCGAGAAACGAGCAGTACTTC
>TRBV10-2|-|TRBJ2-7|-
CASRQTVSYEQYF
TGCGCCAGCAGACAGACGGTTTCCTACGAGCAGTACTTC
>TRBV6-1|-|TRBJ1-2|TRBD1
CASSEAAGGYGYTF
TGTGCCAGCAGTGAAGCGGCAGGGGGGTATGGCTACACCTTC
>TRBV7-2|-|TRBJ2-3|-
CASSWTHTDTQYF
TGTGCCAGCAGCTGGACTCATACAGATACGCAGTATTTT
>TRBV28|-|TRBJ2-7|-
CASSLSYRAYEQYF
TGTGCCAGCAGTTTATCGTACAGAGCCTACGAGCAGTACTTC
>TRBV28|-|TRBJ1-2|-
CASSPRPTEGYTF
TGTGCCAGCAGTCCGCGGCCGACAGAAGGCTACACCTTC
>TRBV5-5|-|TRBJ2-1|TRBD2
CASSWTAGGPRSYNEQFF
TGTGCCAGCAGCTGGACGGCGGGAGGCCCGCGCTCCTACAATGAGCAGTTCTTC
>TRBV4-2|-|TRBJ1-5|-
CASSQVSGSEDQPQHF
TGTGCCAGCAGCCAAGTTTCTGGTTCAGAGGATCAGCCCCAGCATTTT
>TRBV28|-|TRBJ2-7|TRBD1
CASTTGTGFYEQYF
TGTGCCAGCACCACCGGGACAGGGTTCTACGAGCAGTACTTC
>TRBV3-1/TRBV3-2|-|TRBJ1-5|-
CASSPRGGSGNQPQHF
TGTGCCAGCAGTCCTAGGGGTGGTTCGGGCAATCAGCCCCAGCATTTT
>TRBV18|few|TRBJ1-4|-
CASSPRGEGEKLFF
TGTGCCAGCTCCCCACGGGGGGAAGGCGAAAAACTGTTTTTT
>TRBV15|-|TRBJ1-4|-
CATSTNRDFAEEKLFF
TGTGCCACCAGCACCAATAGGGACTTTGCAGAAGAAAAACTGTTTTTT
>TRBV6-6|once|TRBJ2-7|-
CASSVTGYYEQYF
TGTGCCAGCAGCGTGACTGGATACTACGAGCAGTACTTC
>TRBV9|-|TRBJ2-1|TRBD2
CASSGTSGGPYNEQFF
TGTGCCAGCAGCGGGACTAGCGGGGGGCCCTACAATGAGCAGTTCTTC
>TRBV5-1|-|TRBJ2-5|-
CASSYRPTGQETQYF
TGCGCCAGCAGCTATAGGCCGACAGGCCAAGAGACCCAGTACTTC
>TRBV5-6|-|TRBJ2-5|-
CASSLVLPGETQYF
TGTGCCAGCAGCTTGGTTCTCCCAGGAGAGACCCAGTACTTC
>TRBV5-8|once|TRBJ1-2|-
CASSSQGPRYYGYTF
TGTGCCAGCAGCTCACAGGGCCCCAGGTACTATGGCTACACCTTC
>TRBV7-9|once|TRBJ1-2|TRBD1
CASSHAEPRDSYGYTF
TGTGCCAGCAGCCATGCTGAACCCCGGGACAGCTATGGCTACACCTTC
>TRBV7-9|-|TRBJ2-7|TRBD1
CASSRNRGPSYEQYF
TGTGCCAGCAGCAGAAACAGGGGTCCCTCCTACGAGCAGTACTTC
>TRBV10-1|few|TRBJ1-1|-
CASSEDSTEAFF
TGCGCCAGCAGTGAGGACAGTACTGAAGCTTTCTTT
>TRBV5-3|once|TRBJ2-1|TRBD2
CARSLFAAGTRFEDEQFF
TGTGCCAGAAGCTTATTTGCTGCAGGGACTAGGTTTGAGGATGAGCAGTTCTTC
>TRBV7-9|once|TRBJ1-4|-
CASSGGGRNNEKLFF
TGTGCCAGCAGCGGCGGAGGGCGCAACAATGAAAAACTGTTTTTT
>TRBV5-4|-|TRBJ2-7|TRBD2
CASSDRLAGGKYEQYF
TGTGCCAGCAGCGACAGACTAGCGGGGGGGAAATACGAGCAGTACTTC
>TRBV27|-|TRBJ1-1|-
CASSLGGRNTEAFF
TGTGCCAGCAGTCTCGGTGGGAGGAACACTGAAGCTTTCTTT
>TRBV6-5|-|TRBJ1-5|-
CASRRTINQPQHF
TGTGCCAGCAGACGGACAATCAATCAGCCCCAGCATTTT
>TRBV7-2|-|TRBJ2-7|TRBD2
CASSFTSGRAREQYF
TGTGCCAGCAGCTTTACTAGCGGGAGGGCCAGGGAGCAGTACTTC
>TRBV28|-|TRBJ2-7|TRBD2
CASTSGGSYEQYF
TGTGCCAGCACTTCGGGGGGTTCCTACGAGCAGTACTTC
>TRBV5-1|-|TRBJ2-5|-
CASSALGTVQETQYF
TGCGCCAGCAGCGCCTTAGGCACAGTCCAAGAGACCCAGTACTTC
>TRBV18|once|TRBJ2-1|TRBD2
CASSTASGRAVGAYNEQFF
TGTGCCAGCTCAACTGCTAGCGGGAGGGCCGTAGGAGCCTACAATGAGCAGTTCTTC
>TRBV10-3|-|TRBJ1-5|TRBD1
CAISSRQGANQPQHF
TGTGCCATCAGTAGTAGACAGGGGGCCAATCAGCCCCAGCATTTT
>TRBV9|-|TRBJ2-2|-
CASSPQNTGELFF
TGTGCCAGCAGCCCCCAGAACACCGGGGAGCTGTTTTTT
>TRBV5-1|-|TRBJ2-3|-
CASSAMGRATDTQYF
TGCGCCAGCAGCGCGATGGGCAGAGCCACAGATACGCAGTATTTT
>TRBV19|-|TRBJ1-2|-
CASRRDWESYGYTF
TGTGCCAGTAGACGGGACTGGGAAAGCTATGGCTACACCTTC
>TRBV3-1/TRBV3-2|few|TRBJ1-2|-
CASSRTKAGGHGYTF
TGTGCCAGCAGCCGAACCAAGGCGGGGGGCCATGGCTACACCTTC
>TRBV2|-|TRBJ1-3|TRBD1
CASRAPLGQGRIGNTIYF
TGTGCCAGCAGGGCACCCCTTGGACAGGGCCGTATTGGAAACACCATATATTTT
>TRBV5-1|-|TRBJ2-3|TRBD2
CASSLGTSVGTDTQYF
TGCGCCAGCAGCCTCGGGACTAGCGTAGGCACAGATACGCAGTATTTT
>TRBV4-2|-|TRBJ2-7|-
CASSWNGGATYEQYF
TGTGCCAGCAGCTGGAACGGAGGGGCGACCTACGAGCAGTACTTC
>TRBV10-1|-|TRBJ2-3|TRBD1
CASSKQGSVGDTQYF
TGCGCCAGCAGTAAACAGGGGAGTGTGGGAGATACGCAGTATTTT